The entry below gives a single TCR beta chain sequence along with its context. Its antigen remains unknown. Per germline, CDR1 PRHDT and CDR2 FYEKMQ (reference sequence). This CDR3 is 16 amino acids long. Trimming took 4 bases from V and 6 from J, leaving 22 bases between them. This entry comes from a study of Ad26.COV2.S vaccination and SARS-CoV-2 variants. The study, taken as a whole, reports: The authors reported substantial breadth in spike-specific CD8+ and CD4+ T cell responses after vaccination. Whether participants received vaccine or placebo, their non-spike TCR breadth was similar.

As to treatment: around 19 received Ad26.COV2.S at low or high dose, single or two shots; a few received placebo; per-sample allocation not given. All samples were drawn on day 63, counting from the first vaccine or placebo injection. This person who donated was an adult of 18-55 years in Boston. Here immunoSEQ multiplex PCR was the method, and the copy in TCRdb shows in-frame clones only, minus some. The data hold roughly 380,000 clones, with around 87% observed a single time. This clonotype was sampled from a person between 18 and 65 years old who received the Ad26.COV2.S COVID-19 vaccine or a placebo. This chain joins TRBV13 and TRBJ2-7; D is possibly TRBD2 (6 bases). Sequenced material: peripheral blood, taken in a trial of Ad26.COV2.S vaccine versus placebo. The CDR3 DNA is TGTGCCAGCAGCTCCCACCGGGGAGGAGGGATCGCCGAGCAGTACTTC. Translated: CASSSHRGGGIAEQYF.